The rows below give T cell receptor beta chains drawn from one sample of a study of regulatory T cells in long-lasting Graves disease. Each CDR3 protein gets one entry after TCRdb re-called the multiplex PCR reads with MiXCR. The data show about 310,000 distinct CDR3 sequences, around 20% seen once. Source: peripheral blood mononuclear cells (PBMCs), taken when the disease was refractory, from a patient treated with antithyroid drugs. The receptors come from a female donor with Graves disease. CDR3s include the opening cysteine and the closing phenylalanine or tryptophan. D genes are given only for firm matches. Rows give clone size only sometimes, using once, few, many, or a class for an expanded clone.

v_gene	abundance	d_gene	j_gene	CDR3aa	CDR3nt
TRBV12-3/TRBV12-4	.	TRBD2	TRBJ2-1	CASSLASRLAGGRDNEQFF	TGTGCCAGCAGTTTAGCGTCGAGACTAGCGGGAGGGAGGGACAATGAGCAGTTCTTC
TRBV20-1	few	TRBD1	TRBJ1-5	CSARDRGLSNQPQHF	TGCAGTGCTAGGGACAGGGGGCTTAGCAATCAGCCCCAGCATTTT
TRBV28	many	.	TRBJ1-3	CASSFSPDSYSGNTIYF	TGTGCCAGCAGTTTCAGCCCAGACAGTTACTCTGGAAACACCATATATTTT
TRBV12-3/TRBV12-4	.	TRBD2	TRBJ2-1	CASSLTGTSGSNEQFF	TGTGCCAGCAGCCTTACCGGGACTAGCGGGAGCAATGAGCAGTTCTTC
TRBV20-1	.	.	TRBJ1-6	CSARDFRVQQPNSPLHF	TGCAGTGCTAGAGATTTTAGAGTACAGCAACCAAATTCACCCCTCCACTTT
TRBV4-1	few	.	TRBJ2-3	CASSQVGPRVSTDTQYF	TGCGCCAGCAGCCAAGTGGGTCCGAGGGTCAGCACAGATACGCAGTATTTT
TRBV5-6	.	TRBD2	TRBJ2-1	CASSQGTSGPNEQFF	TGTGCCAGCAGCCAGGGGACTAGCGGACCCAATGAGCAGTTCTTC
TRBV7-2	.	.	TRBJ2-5	CASSLVLARGETQYF	TGTGCCAGCAGCTTAGTTTTAGCTAGGGGAGAGACCCAGTACTTC
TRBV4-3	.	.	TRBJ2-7	CASSQFRDAAYEQYF	TGCGCCAGCAGCCAGTTTAGGGACGCCGCCTACGAGCAGTACTTC
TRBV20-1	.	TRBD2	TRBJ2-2	CSARDRAGVGTGELFF	TGCAGTGCTAGAGATCGGGCGGGAGTAGGTACCGGGGAGCTGTTTTTT
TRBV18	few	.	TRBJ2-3	CASSPTAGDTQYF	TGTGCCAGCTCACCAACGGCAGGAGATACGCAGTATTTT
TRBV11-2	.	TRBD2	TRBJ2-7	CASSLVLAGYEQYF	TGTGCCAGCAGCTTAGTTCTAGCGGGATATGAGCAGTACTTC
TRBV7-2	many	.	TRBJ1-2	CASSLEPGSYGYTF	TGTGCCAGCAGCTTAGAACCGGGATCCTATGGCTACACCTTC
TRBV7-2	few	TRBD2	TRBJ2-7	CASSLVGAGGPDEQYF	TGTGCCAGCAGCTTAGTCGGGGCGGGAGGGCCCGACGAGCAGTACTTC
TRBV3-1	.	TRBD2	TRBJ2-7	CASSAGLAGPFEQYF	TGTGCCAGCAGCGCCGGACTAGCGGGGCCTTTCGAGCAGTACTTC
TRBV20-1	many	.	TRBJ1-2	CSARDTGNYGYTF	TGCAGTGCTAGAGATACAGGGAACTATGGCTACACCTTC
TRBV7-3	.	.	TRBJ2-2	CASSYRVNGELFF	TGTGCCAGCAGCTACAGGGTTAACGGGGAGCTGTTTTTT
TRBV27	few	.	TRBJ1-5	CASSLKSSNQPQHF	TGTGCCAGCAGTTTAAAAAGTTCCAATCAGCCCCAGCATTTT
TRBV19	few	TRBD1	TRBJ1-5	CASSATGTGNNQPQHF	TGTGCCAGTAGTGCCACCGGGACAGGGAACAATCAGCCCCAGCATTTT
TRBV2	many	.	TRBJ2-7	CASSEAGTSYEQYF	TGTGCCAGCAGTGAAGCAGGCACCTCCTACGAGCAGTACTTC
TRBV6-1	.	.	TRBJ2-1	CASSHRYETYNEQFF	TGTGCCAGCAGTCATCGGTACGAGACCTACAATGAGCAGTTCTTC
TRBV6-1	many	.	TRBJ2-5	CASSTPAVQETQYF	TGTGCCAGCAGCACCCCAGCCGTCCAAGAGACCCAGTACTTC
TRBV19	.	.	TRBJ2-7	CASSSTGGAYEQYF	TGTGCCAGCAGTTCAACAGGGGGGGCCTACGAGCAGTACTTC
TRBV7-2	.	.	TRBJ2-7	CASSHRGLVDEQYF	TGTGCCAGCAGCCACAGGGGACTAGTCGACGAGCAGTACTTC
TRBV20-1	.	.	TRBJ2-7	CSLGPTYEQYF	TGCAGTCTCGGGCCGACTTACGAGCAGTACTTC
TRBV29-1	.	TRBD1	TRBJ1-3	CSVAVGQSSGNTIYF	TGCAGCGTAGCCGTGGGACAGTCCTCTGGAAACACCATATATTTT
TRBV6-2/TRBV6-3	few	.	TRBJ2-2	CASSYWRAGTGELFF	TGTGCCAGCAGTTACTGGAGGGCGGGGACCGGGGAGCTGTTTTTT
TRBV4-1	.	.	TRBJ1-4	CASSQFPAGEKLFF	TGCGCCAGCAGCCAATTCCCCGCAGGGGAAAAACTGTTTTTT
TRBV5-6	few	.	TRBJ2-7	CAKTEQYF	TGTGCCAAGACGGAGCAGTACTTC